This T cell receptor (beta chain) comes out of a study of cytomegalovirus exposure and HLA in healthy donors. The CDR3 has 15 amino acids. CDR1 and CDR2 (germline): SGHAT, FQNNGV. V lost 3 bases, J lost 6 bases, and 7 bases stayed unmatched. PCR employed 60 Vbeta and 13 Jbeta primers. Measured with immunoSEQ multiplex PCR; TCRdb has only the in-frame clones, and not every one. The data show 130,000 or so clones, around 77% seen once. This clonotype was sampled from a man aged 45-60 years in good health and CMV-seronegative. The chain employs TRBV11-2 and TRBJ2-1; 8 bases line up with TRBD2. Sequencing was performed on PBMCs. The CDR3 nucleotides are TGTGCCAGCAGCTTGGGAATAGCGGGACGCAATGAGCAGTTCTTC. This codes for CASSLGIAGRNEQFF.